Below are 29 T cell receptor beta chains sequenced from a single sample in a study of T cell responses to AZD1222 COVID-19 vaccine. Data came from immunoSEQ multiplex PCR; TCRdb stores just in-frame clones and leaves some out. The table lists about 110,000 clones, roughly 90% of them singletons, with 3% to 3.5% in the top ten. Sequenced here: peripheral blood, sampled on day 0 of MenACWY control vaccination. The receptors stem from an adult in good health.

CDR3 DNA: TGTGCCAGCAGTCTCGGACAGGGTATAAGTCAGCCCCAGCATTTT. It specifies CASSLGQGISQPQHF. V usage is TRBV7-9 and J usage is TRBJ1-5; 8 nucleotides align to TRBD1. This CDR3 has 15 residues. Germline trimming cut 6 bases from V and 6 bases from J; bases unmatched to any gene: 10. CDR1 is SEHNR and CDR2 is FQNEAQ in the germline V gene (reference sequence).

On this clone: At the DNA level, this CDR3 is encoded by other sequences in the same sample as well. The J gene is TRBJ2-6, the V gene TRBV6-5, with D perhaps matching TRBD1 or TRBD2 (5 bases each). The CDR3 spans 15 residues. V lost 6 bases, J lost 4 bases, and 13 bases lay in between. The V gene's germline CDR1 is MNHEY and CDR2 SVGAGI. This CDR3 reads CASRVGRGGANVLTF. CDR3 bases: TGTGCCAGCAGGGTCGGCCGGGGCGGGGCCAACGTCCTGACTTTC.

V usage is TRBV3-1 (or the pseudogene TRBV3-2) and J usage is TRBJ1-2; the D is unclear. This CDR3 comprises 13 residues. The germline V and J ends were trimmed by 3 bases and 7 bases, with 12 bases remaining between them. Germline V gene lookup returns CDR1 LGHDT and CDR2 YNNKEL (reference sequence). The CDR3 sequence: CASSHSSSGGYTF. For the CDR3, the DNA is TGTGCCAGCAGCCACTCGTCGTCTGGTGGCTACACCTTC.

Concerning this clone itself: At the DNA level, this CDR3 is encoded by other sequences in the same sample as well. The rearrangement uses TRBV2 and TRBJ1-5; the match to TRBD1 covers 7 bases. V was clipped by 6 bases and J by 4 bases; unmatched bases: 3. The length of the CDR3 is 13 residues. Germline values: CDR1 SNHLY, CDR2 FYNNEI. Here the CDR3 reads CASSGDSNQPQHF. The DNA for the CDR3 is TGTGCCAGCAGCGGGGACAGTAATCAGCCCCAGCATTTT.

CDR3 in DNA: TGTGCCAGCTCACCCGACGTCCTATCTGGGGCCAACGTCCTGACTTTC. Amino acids: CASSPDVLSGANVLTF. V usage is TRBV18 and J usage is TRBJ2-6; D remains ambiguous. This CDR3 is 16 amino acids long. CDR1 and CDR2 (germline): KGHSH, LQKENI. V lost 3 bases and J lost 1, with 10 bases in between.

The chain recombines TRBV5-1 with TRBJ1-1, with 8 bases aligning to TRBD1. Germline assignment: CDR1 SGHRS and CDR2 YFSETQ. The CDR3 has 16 residues. Losses at the gene ends were 4 bases for V and 1 base for J; bases not matched to a gene: 9. CDR3: CASSPWTGTQNTEAFF. CDR3 coding DNA: TGCGCCAGCAGCCCCTGGACAGGGACCCAGAACACTGAAGCTTTCTTT.

The V and J genes are TRBV7-3 and TRBJ1-1; no clear D. Germline V gene lookup returns CDR1 SGHTA and CDR2 FQGTGA. V lost 2 bases and J lost 0, with 13 bases in between. The CDR3 consists of 16 residues. The CDR3 is CASSLFGPTVNTEAFF. The DNA of the CDR3 is TGTGCCAGCAGCTTATTTGGGCCGACGGTGAACACTGAAGCTTTCTTT.

This chain uses TRBV21-1 with TRBJ2-2; the tabulated D call, TRBD2, remains unverified against the DNA. TRBV21-1 is tagged as a pseudogene. The CDR3 has 15 amino acids. CDR3 DNA sequence: TGTGCCAGCAGCACCGGCCTAGCTGGCACCGGGGAGCTGTTTTTT. Protein sequence: CASSTGLAGTGELFF.

This chain connects TRBV5-5 to TRBJ1-1; the D is unclear. The V end lost 0 bases, the J end lost 0 bases, and 9 bases lay between the germline ends. The CDR3 covers 15 residues. CDR1 is SGHKS, CDR2 YYEKEE, per germline (reference sequence). CDR3 region: CASSLVEELNTEAFF. The CDR3 nucleotides read TGTGCCAGCAGCTTGGTCGAGGAATTGAACACTGAAGCTTTCTTT. Full variable domain (outside the CDR3, taken from reference TRBV5-5 and TRBJ1-1): DAGVTQSPTHLIKTRGQQVTLRCSPISGHKSVSWYQQVLGQGPQFIFQYYEKEERGRGNFPDRFSARQFPNYSSELNVNALLLGDSALYLCASSLVEELNTEAFFGQGTRLTVV.

The J gene is TRBJ1-6, the V gene TRBV19; D is unresolved. Germline V gene sequence: CDR1 LNHDA, CDR2 SQIVND (reference sequence). The CDR3 has 16 residues. V was cut by 0 bases and J by 4 bases, with 10 bases left in between. The CDR3 protein is CASSIDRKSYNSPLHF. The CDR3, as DNA: TGTGCCAGTAGTATAGATCGGAAATCTTATAATTCACCCCTCCACTTT.

The chain joins TRBV4-1 to TRBJ1-2; no firm D call. Between the trimmed V and J ends, which lost 1 base and 4 bases, there was a span of 13 bases. The CDR3 is 15 residues long. CDR1 and CDR2 from the germline V gene are MGHRA and YSYEKL. The CDR3 DNA reads TGCGCCAGCAGCCAAGTGGTCGGAACCCCCTATGGCTACACCTTC. This sequence encodes CASSQVVGTPYGYTF.

The chain links TRBV5-1 to TRBJ2-3, with D hard to call. This CDR3 spans 15 amino acids. Germline loops: CDR1 SGHRS, CDR2 YFSETQ. Deletions cut 0 bases from V and 1 base from J, with 9 bases between. This CDR3 is CASSLDWGGTDTQYF. The CDR3 DNA sequence: TGCGCCAGCAGCTTGGACTGGGGTGGCACAGATACGCAGTATTTT.

This rearrangement joins TRBV10-3 to TRBJ2-6; the D is unclear. Trimming cost V 8 bases and J 0 bases, with 11 bases left between them. The CDR3 is 15 amino acids. Germline V gene data show CDR1 as ENHRY and CDR2 as SYGVKD. The CDR3 region has the DNA TGTGCCATCGACCCAGGCCTCTCTGGGGCCAACGTCCTGACTTTC. Its translation is CAIDPGLSGANVLTF.

The chain is built from TRBV28 and TRBJ1-3, with 7 bases fitting TRBD1. The CDR3 sequence is 14 residues long. V lost 5 bases to trimming and J lost 4 bases; unmatched junction nucleotides: 5. Germline lookup yields CDR1 MDHEN and CDR2 SYDVKM. This chain's CDR3 is CASSVKQGGNTIYF. Written as DNA, the CDR3 is TGTGCCAGCAGTGTAAAACAGGGGGGAAACACCATATATTTT.

This clone occurred once. The chain links TRBV12-5 to TRBJ1-5, with TRBD1 identical over 8 bases. Germline V gene lookup returns CDR1 LGHNT and CDR2 FRNRAP. The CDR3 contains 15 residues. The trim removed 6 bases at V and 0 bases at J, leaving 4 bases unmatched. DNA of the CDR3: TGTGCTAGTGGATCAGGGGGCTTTAGCAATCAGCCCCAGCATTTT. Its protein is CASGSGGFSNQPQHF.

The chain is built from TRBV29-1 and TRBJ1-3; maybe TRBD1 (5 bases). Germline assignment: CDR1 SQVTM and CDR2 ANQGSEA. Trimming removed 3 bases from V and 0 bases from J, with 12 bases in between. This CDR3 is built from 15 residues. CDR3 amino acids: CSVDLPRGSGNTIYF. The CDR3 nucleotides read TGCAGCGTTGACCTCCCTAGGGGCTCTGGAAACACCATATATTTT.

This clone was recorded once. The chain uses TRBV5-4 and TRBJ2-5; the D call may be TRBD1 or TRBD2 (5 bases each). The V gene lost 3 bases and the J gene lost 5 bases, with 17 bases spanning the gap. CDR3 length: 15 amino acids. The germline CDR1 and CDR2 sequences are SGHNT and YYREEE (reference sequence). CDR3 protein: CASSYSSRDEETQYF. The CDR3 DNA reads TGTGCCAGCAGCTATTCGTCCCGGGACGAGGAGACCCAGTACTTC.

V is TRBV14 and J is TRBJ2-5; TRBD1 agrees at 9 bases. This CDR3 spans 15 amino acids. The J segment lost 4 bases and the V segment lost 4 bases, leaving 7 bases of the junction unmatched. Per the germline V gene, CDR1 is SGHDN and CDR2 is FVKESK. The CDR3 sequence is CASSPIDRGSETQYF. The CDR3 DNA sequence: TGTGCCAGCAGCCCCATCGACAGGGGGTCAGAGACCCAGTACTTC. The whole variable domain, remainder taken from reference TRBV14 and TRBJ2-5, is EAGVTQFPSHSVIEKGQTVTLRCDPISGHDNLYWYRRVMGKEIKFLLHFVKESKQDESGMPNNRFLAERTGGTYSTLKVQPAELEDSGVYFCASSPIDRGSETQYFGPGTRLLVL.

Only one count was recorded for this clone. The CDR3 here is CASSLQLYEQYF. In nucleotides, the CDR3 is TGTGCCAGCAGTTTGCAACTATACGAGCAGTACTTC. The chain uses TRBV12-3 or TRBV12-4 and TRBJ2-7; D remains unclear. V was trimmed by 3 bases and J by 4 bases, leaving 7 bases between them. The CDR3 runs 12 residues.

In its sample, this clone was seen once. The chain combines TRBV7-2 with TRBJ2-7, with D tentatively TRBD1 (6 bases). Looked up from germline, CDR1 is SGHTA and CDR2 is FQGNSA. The CDR3 loop spans 15 amino acids. V gave up 1 base and J gave up 5 bases, with 15 bases separating them. CDR3 DNA: TGTGCCAGCAGCTTAGTTGCAGGGGAGATGAACGAGCAGTACTTC. This encodes CASSLVAGEMNEQYF.

In this sample, this clone turned up once. This sequence joins TRBV9 and TRBJ1-1; D may be TRBD1 (6 bases). This CDR3 spans 14 amino acids. The germline V gene has CDR1 SGDLS and CDR2 YYNGEE. Trimming stripped 3 bases from V and 4 bases from J, with 13 bases between. The CDR3 nucleotides read TGTGCCAGCAGCGCCTCGGGGGGCGGCACTGAAGCTTTCTTT. Amino acids: CASSASGGGTEAFF.

The J gene is TRBJ1-3, the V gene TRBV5-5; D remains unclear. The CDR3 is made up of 12 amino acids. Trimming stripped 4 bases from V and 3 bases from J, with 5 bases between. The germline V gene encodes CDR1 SGHKS and CDR2 YYEKEE (reference sequence). CDR3 nucleotide sequence: TGTGCCAGCAGCGTTGATGGAAACACCATATATTTT. As protein: CASSVDGNTIYF. Full variable domain (remainder filled in from reference TRBV5-5 and TRBJ1-3): DAGVTQSPTHLIKTRGQQVTLRCSPISGHKSVSWYQQVLGQGPQFIFQYYEKEERGRGNFPDRFSARQFPNYSSELNVNALLLGDSALYLCASSVDGNTIYFGEGSWLTVV.

V is TRBV27 and J is TRBJ1-1; 7 positions agree with TRBD1. The V segment lost 6 bases and the J segment 5 bases; nucleotides outside the gene matches: 6. Germline values: CDR1 MNHEY, CDR2 SMNVEV (reference sequence). This CDR3 is 13 amino acids long. This CDR3 is CASRITGDTEAFF. The CDR3 DNA reads as TGTGCCAGCAGAATAACAGGGGATACTGAAGCTTTCTTT.

J is TRBJ1-1 and V is TRBV5-1, with a tentative D call TRBD1 (6 bases). V was trimmed by 0 bases and J by 6 bases, leaving 12 bases between them. In germline, CDR1 is SGHRS, CDR2 YFSETQ. The CDR3 extends over 14 amino acids. CDR3 protein: CASSLGLAGAEAFF. In DNA form, the CDR3 reads TGCGCCAGCAGCTTGGGGCTTGCAGGGGCTGAAGCTTTCTTT.

This clone was found once. One end of the junction is discordant with germline, which a read error may explain. The rearrangement joins TRBV7-7 to TRBJ2-3; 11 positions agree with TRBD2. The CDR3 is 16 residues long. Germline values: CDR1 SSHAT, CDR2 FNYEAQ (reference sequence). CDR3 region: CASRYSGGEFTDTQYF. CDR3 DNA: TGTGCTAGCAGATATAGCGGGGGGGAGTTCACAGATACGCAGTATTTT.

V usage is TRBV24-1 and J usage is TRBJ1-1; 8 bases are a match to TRBD1. V shed 9 bases and J 1 base; nucleotides not matched to a gene: 3. Looked up from germline, CDR1 is KGHDR and CDR2 is SFDVKD. This CDR3 contains 13 residues. CDR3 loop: CATLGQENTEAFF. In DNA form, the CDR3 reads TGTGCCACCTTGGGACAGGAGAACACTGAAGCTTTCTTT.

The chain employs TRBV27 and TRBJ2-7; no definite D call. CDR1 and CDR2 from the germline V gene are MNHEY and SMNVEV (reference sequence). The CDR3 is 13 amino acids. With 6 bases removed from V and 3 bases from J, the gap between germline ends came to 12 bases. Here the CDR3 reads CASRNFDGYEQYF. The CDR3 coding sequence is TGTGCCAGCAGGAATTTCGACGGCTACGAGCAGTACTTC.

The CDR3, as DNA: TGTGCCAGCTCACCACAGGCGTCAGTCACAGATACGCAGTATTTT. It codes for CASSPQASVTDTQYF. This chain uses TRBV18 with TRBJ2-3, with D hard to call. V lost 1 base and J 2 bases, leaving 10 bases between the germline ends. CDR3 length equals 15 residues. CDR1 KGHSH and CDR2 LQKENI come from the germline V gene. Using reference TRBV18 and TRBJ2-3 for the parts outside the CDR3, the full variable domain is NAGVMQNPRHLVRRRGQEARLRCSPMKGHSHVYWYRQLPEEGLKFMVYLQKENIIDESGMPKERFSAEFPKEGPSILRIQQVVRGDSAAYFCASSPQASVTDTQYFGPGTRLTVL.

The chain employs TRBV27 and TRBJ1-4; perhaps TRBD1 as D (5 bases). V was clipped by 6 bases and J by 4 bases, with 12 bases between them. The CDR3 is 14 residues long. The germline V gene encodes CDR1 MNHEY and CDR2 SMNVEV (reference sequence). The CDR3 DNA sequence: TGTGCCAGCAGAAGGGGCAGCCTTAATGAAAAACTGTTTTTT. Protein product: CASRRGSLNEKLFF.